The subject of this entry is one TCR beta chain. Sequencing was performed with immunoSEQ multiplex PCR; in TCRdb, only in-frame clones are kept and a portion is missing. The sample consists of some 58,000 clones, about 82% of them appearing once. The sample is drawn from a study of OX40 agonist ivuxolimab in advanced cancers. Overall study: The patients' treatment was ivuxolimab, an agonistic anti-OX40 (CD134) antibody. Prior checkpoint blockade (anti-PD-1, anti-PD-L1 or anti-CTLA-4) was permitted; about 40% had it. The study reported partial responses in three patients: one hepatocellular carcinoma, two cutaneous melanoma.

J lost 8 bases, V lost 4 bases, and 11 bases had no gene match. CDR1 and CDR2 from the germline V gene are SQVTM and ANQGSEA. This CDR3 has 15 amino acids. This receptor was identified in an adult with an advanced solid tumor such as melanoma, head and neck, liver or kidney cancer. The rearrangement links TRBV29-1 to TRBJ2-1, with TRBD2 matching over 10 bases. The sequences come from CD4+ or CD8+ T cells sorted from blood, collected in a trial of the OX40 agonist ivuxolimab. CDR3 coding DNA: TGCAGCGTTGGGGGATCTAGCGGGAGTGTAGATGAGCAGTTCTTC. Protein: CSVGGSSGSVDEQFF.